This note documents a single T cell receptor (beta chain) sequence. Healthy donors matched for age and sex were used as controls. The source of the sample is a study of CD8 T cells in Susac syndrome. The CDR3 loop spans 13 amino acids. V shed 5 bases and J shed 8 bases, with 15 bases lying between them. The V gene's germline CDR1 is MNHEY and CDR2 SVGAGI. RNA in amounts of roughly 0.5 to 1 ug was reverse transcribed with random hexamers. The amplification used immunoSEQ multiplex PCR on TCR beta CDR3; it spanned 54 Vbeta and 13 Jbeta. TCRdb fed the immunoSEQ multiplex PCR reads into MiXCR, producing one record per CDR3 protein. The repertoire holds more than 100,000 distinct CDR3 sequences, with about 95% as singletons.

The chain uses TRBV6-5 and TRBJ2-5; D may correspond to TRBD1 or TRBD2 (5 bases each). The receptor was isolated from a human donor in good health. Sample: CD4+ T cells from PBMCs. The CDR3 nucleotides read TGTGCCAGCAGTGAGACAGAGGGAGTCACCCAGTACTTC. Translation: CASSETEGVTQYF.